This T cell receptor (beta chain) was captured in a study of blood T cell repertoires in COVID-19. Authors' data handling: The assay estimated nucleated cells by amplifying reference gene primers. TCRdb's copy holds only in-frame clones and misses some; the assay was immunoSEQ multiplex PCR. V and J calls and clone size are copied from that table; D and trimming were computed from the DNA. The data show roughly 260,000 clones, 85% to 90% seen once. Germline V CDR1 and CDR2: SGHDN, FVKESK. V was cut by 0 bases and J by 8 bases, with 14 bases left in between. The CDR3 totals 15 residues. The genes are TRBV14 and TRBJ2-1, with TRBD1 as a possible D gene (5 bases). The sequence came from a woman in her 40s with acute or convalescent COVID-19. Sequencing was carried out using peripheral blood. The CDR3 is CASSQDYWQGDEQFF. For the CDR3, the DNA is TGTGCCAGCAGCCAAGATTACTGGCAGGGCGATGAGCAGTTCTTC.